The clone carrying this T cell receptor (beta chain) turned up a few times. Its antigen is unknown. This sample is drawn from a study of response to subunit inactivated influenza vaccine. Study-level findings and limits: New T cells are recruited in small numbers by each seasonal influenza vaccination, according to the authors' suggestion.

From the RT-PCR reads, TCRdb called clonotypes with MiXCR, one entry per CDR3 protein. The data hold hundreds of thousands of distinct CDR3 sequences, with roughly 15% observed a single time. Trimming removed 2 bases at V and 3 bases at J, with 7 bases between. In germline, CDR1 is KGHSH, CDR2 LQKENI. This CDR3 has 14 residues. The chain has TRBV18 and TRBJ2-2; D is unresolved. This receptor was obtained from a man aged 45-65 years who received an inactivated influenza vaccine. The sample in question was PBMCs from blood, obtained less than 15 days before vaccination. The chain's CDR3 is CASSPAIHTGELFF. The CDR3 DNA reads as TGTGCCAGCTCACCAGCGATTCACACCGGGGAGCTGTTTTTT.